Listed below are T cell receptor beta chains from one sample, sequenced in a study of T cell responses to AZD1222 COVID-19 vaccine. This table comes from immunoSEQ multiplex PCR, and its TCRdb copy is limited to in-frame clones, with some not included. Of approximately 110,000 clones in the sample, about 90% were seen once. The sample here was peripheral blood, taken 28 days after the second AZD1222 dose. Receptor source: an adult who received the AZD1222 COVID-19 vaccine. Each CDR3 is given with its conserved first and last residue. A D gene is named only where the DNA matches it firmly. Rows may omit the clone size; those that give it use once, few, many or a size class.

j_call clone_size d_call v_call cdr3_aa cdr3_nt
TRBJ1-1 . . TRBV2 CANSGEMGTEAFF TGTGCCAATTCAGGTGAAATGGGCACTGAAGCTTTCTTT
TRBJ1-1 . TRBD1 TRBV18 CASSQTGGADTEAFF TGTGCCAGCTCACAAACAGGGGGCGCGGACACTGAAGCTTTCTTT
TRBJ1-2 . . TRBV5-8 CASSPRRISYGYTF TGTGCCAGCAGCCCTCGACGGATCTCATATGGCTACACCTTC
TRBJ2-3 once TRBD2 TRBV30 CAWSVTGGPRDTDTQYF TGTGCCTGGAGTGTAACGGGAGGGCCCCGGGACACAGATACGCAGTATTTT
TRBJ2-7 . TRBD2 TRBV7-3 CASSLTSGASEQYF TGTGCCAGCAGCCTGACTAGCGGAGCCTCCGAGCAGTACTTC
TRBJ2-3 . TRBD1 TRBV10-3 CAISDRDRGTDTQYF TGTGCCATCAGTGATCGGGACAGGGGCACAGATACGCAGTATTTT
TRBJ1-1 . . TRBV6-5 CASKQGINTEAFF TGTGCCAGCAAACAGGGAATTAACACTGAAGCTTTCTTT
TRBJ1-2 . . TRBV10-3 CAIRTARYELADGYTF TGTGCCATCAGGACAGCCAGATATGAGCTAGCTGATGGCTACACCTTC
TRBJ1-2 . TRBD1 TRBV9 CASSVGQGAAYGYTF TGTGCCAGCAGCGTAGGACAGGGGGCGGCGTATGGCTACACCTTC
TRBJ1-1 . . TRBV19 CASLWSLGASTEAFF TGTGCCAGTCTCTGGTCTTTGGGGGCCAGCACTGAAGCTTTCTTT
TRBJ2-7 . TRBD2 TRBV23-1 CASGPREELYEQYF TGCGCCAGCGGCCCGCGGGAGGAACTCTACGAGCAGTACTTC
TRBJ1-5 . TRBD1 TRBV28 CASSNTGTGGQPQHF TGTGCCAGCAGTAACACCGGGACAGGGGGTCAGCCCCAGCATTTT
TRBJ1-4 . . TRBV28 CASGVMREKLFF TGTGCCAGCGGGGTCATGCGAGAAAAACTGTTTTTT
TRBJ1-2 . . TRBV25-1 CASSEREGGGYTF TGTGCCAGCAGTGAGAGGGAAGGTGGTGGCTACACCTTC
TRBJ1-1 . . TRBV2 CGSKAGHSNTEAFF TGTGGGAGCAAGGCCGGACACTCGAACACTGAAGCTTTCTTT
TRBJ2-7 . TRBD2 TRBV28 CASSFSGRPSGRPYEQYF TGTGCCAGCAGTTTTTCAGGTAGGCCTAGCGGGAGGCCCTACGAGCAGTACTTC
TRBJ2-1 . . TRBV12-3/TRBV12-4 CASSRDGNNEQFF TGTGCCAGCAGCCGGGACGGGAACAATGAGCAGTTCTTC
TRBJ2-7 once . TRBV28 CASSLRSGTPLWEQYF TGTGCCAGCAGTCTCAGGTCCGGGACCCCTCTTTGGGAGCAGTACTTC
TRBJ2-5 . TRBD2 TRBV7-8 CASSLTPRGRATETQYF TGTGCCAGCAGCCTAACCCCGCGCGGGAGGGCCACAGAGACCCAGTACTTC
TRBJ2-1 . . TRBV6-9 CASRGRSYNEQFF TGTGCCAGCAGGGGGAGATCCTACAATGAGCAGTTCTTC
TRBJ1-2 once . TRBV5-4 CASSLSASNYGYTF TGTGCCAGCAGCTTGTCCGCGTCTAACTATGGCTACACCTTC
TRBJ1-2 . TRBD1 TRBV19 CASTLMGQGTGGYTF TGTGCCAGTACCCTTATGGGACAGGGGACAGGAGGCTACACCTTC
TRBJ1-5 . TRBD1 TRBV29-1 CSVSGTGVGNQPQHF TGCAGCGTCTCCGGGACAGGGGTGGGCAATCAGCCCCAGCATTTT
TRBJ1-2 few . TRBV7-2 CASSSGAYGYTF TGTGCCAGCAGCTCCGGGGCCTATGGCTACACCTTC
TRBJ2-1 . . TRBV10-3 CAISARGSEGDEQFF TGTGCCATCAGTGCACGGGGTTCTGAGGGAGATGAGCAGTTCTTC
TRBJ1-1 . . TRBV4-1 CASSQAPGTTEAFF TGCGCCAGCAGCCAAGCGCCAGGTACGACTGAAGCTTTCTTT
TRBJ2-7 . . TRBV5-5 CASSFLDTQSYEQYF TGTGCCAGCAGCTTCCTTGACACTCAATCCTACGAGCAGTACTTC
TRBJ2-7 . TRBD2 TRBV2 CASRGSSGSLYEQYF TGTGCCAGCAGGGGAAGTAGCGGGAGTTTGTACGAGCAGTACTTC